Given below is one T cell receptor beta chain in context. Its target antigen remains unknown. The data were taken from a study of cytomegalovirus exposure and HLA in healthy donors (dated by TCRdb to about 2017). Notes on the research overall: An earlier analysis of several hundred of the donors reported more than 250 Gb of sequence data and about 100 million unique TCR beta sequences from about 179 million T cells. Around 320 gigabases of sequencing data and some 85 million unique TCR sequences were included in an early release covering roughly 600 HLA-typed donors. Of the roughly 430 genotyped donors, about 80% fell in the genetic ancestry cluster associated with self-reported Caucasian donors. The study aimed to test whether cataloging public T cell receptors could reveal signatures of past pathogen exposure. The study profiled the T cell repertoires of more than 500 subjects by immunosequencing and related them to cytomegalovirus serostatus. A separate validation cohort of roughly 130 different subjects was used in addition to the roughly 700-subject first cohort. To predict cytomegalovirus infection status, the study brought together high-throughput TCR immunosequencing, statistical association of individual TCRs with disease status, and machine learning. A later analysis re-examined previously published TCR beta repertoires from more than 650 donors and added high-resolution HLA genotyping to investigate patterns of TCR occurrence. In the later analysis, no new phenotypic data were used to find candidate immune exposures; instead, reliance was placed on TCR beta sequences and their occurrence across donors. An earlier analysis of roughly 580 of the donors used high-throughput TCR beta sequencing to judge whether each TCR beta V gene segment behaved as functional or pseudogenic. Donor age, sex, ethnicity and CMV serostatus were compiled alongside the repertoire data. A later genetic analysis used genome-wide SNP genotypes for about 65% of the roughly 700 donors, treating that subset as a discovery cohort. All discovery cohort repertoires had been generated using a single sequencing platform. Class I and class II HLA loci were covered by the typing at four-digit resolution. The number of typed donors differed by locus: 629-630 for A, B, C, DRB1 and DQB1; 500 to 550 for DQA1; some 590 for DPA1; and around 470 for DPB1. Because of strong linkage in the cohort, a few DR-DQ haplotypes were treated as single units for association and clustering. Across about 370 genotyped donors of the cohort, an average of roughly 200,000 unique TCR beta nucleotide sequences per donor were sequenced, and 15% to 20% of those sequences were non-productive. General findings and caveats noted by the study authors: Sequencing depth was assumed to be roughly uniform across donors in the presence/absence analyses, though that assumption may not hold. When HLA alleles, especially DR and DQ, strongly co-occurred, attributing TCR associations to individual alleles was difficult. Because HLA typing was unavailable for some donors at each locus, only the typed subset was used in association tests. The cohort was sequenced for TCR beta chains only, and without alpha or paired-chain data the features that could be detected were limited. Over 15 rarely observed V segments, including chromosome 9 orphons, were excluded from the earlier analysis of some 590 of the donors because counts were too low. Broadly in line with IMGT annotations, most TCR beta V segments showed up in productive rearrangements about 87% or about 30% of the time in an earlier analysis of some 590 of the donors. Some IMGT-functional V segments, including TRBV6-2 and TRBV6-3, could not be distinguished by the 87-base-pair reads and were therefore excluded. According to the authors, the approach could potentially be generalized to other disease states and immunological phenotypes. In a later analysis, TCR association rates were found to vary across HLA loci, with the most associated TCRs seen for DRB1 alleles and the fewest for HLA-C alleles. A total of 150 or so TCR beta chains were listed by the study as associated with cytomegalovirus. Most CMV-associated TCR beta chains appeared to be HLA-restricted in a later analysis, and the HLA associations seemed to be driven largely by CMV exposure. A later analysis found that HLA-associated TCR beta chains were more clonally expanded and had lower generation probabilities than equally common non-associated chains. Immune exposure information for the cohort was limited to CMV serostatus. In vitro tests confirmed that a few of the cytomegalovirus-associated TCR beta chains recognize cytomegalovirus antigens. Compared with the 666-donor mean, donors in an Asian-associated ancestry cluster had fewer N-insertions in productive TCRs, according to a later genetic analysis. Correlated functional status among segregating V segments might reflect linkage disequilibrium, but an unknown experimental factor could not be ruled out. Most TCR sequences were seen in very few donors, while some public TCRs were found in many individuals. Several of the top co-occurrence clusters appeared to be linked to parvovirus B19, influenza, CMV and Epstein-Barr virus, according to a later analysis. In both the original and validation cohorts, the classifier was reported to diagnose cytomegalovirus status with high specificity and sensitivity. An association between a missense DCLRE1C variant and V-gene and J-gene trimming of TCR beta chains was found in a later genetic analysis and replicated in an independent cohort. A further reported finding was that TCR beta sequences accurately predicted the HLA-A and HLA-B alleles for most subjects in the first cohort. In a later analysis, 16,951 TCR beta sequences were associated with specific HLA alleles at a false discovery rate of 0.05. A group of highly shared sequence variants was considered likely to be a technical artifact of the sequencing pipeline.

Libraries were prepared through the immunoSEQ multiplex PCR assay. The multiplex PCR relied on a mix of 60 forward primers for TCR Vbeta segments and 13 reverse primers for TCR Jbeta segments. The CDR3 region of rearranged TCR beta genes was amplified from genomic DNA by a multiplex PCR assay. On the Illumina HiSeq System, the amplified TCR beta libraries were sequenced as 87-base-pair reads. Concerning the study's data processing: Across the 500 to 700 repertoires, a later analysis counted roughly 84 million unique TCR beta chains, 9.5 million to 13 million of which were shared by at least two donors. To remove PCR and sequencing errors, raw reads were error-corrected and collapsed into unique sequences using a nearest-neighbor algorithm that merged closely related sequences. To assign V, D and J gene segments, CDR3 sequences were aligned to IMGT reference sequences. For a sequence to be retained, at least a six-nucleotide match to both a V gene segment and a J gene segment was required. A rearrangement was called productive if the CDR3 had no stop codons and remained in frame with V and J, and every other rearrangement was called non-productive. Following IMGT convention, CDR3 was defined as the stretch from the second conserved V-encoded cysteine up to the conserved J-encoded phenylalanine. The earlier analysis of a few hundred of the donors excluded any sequence lacking an unambiguous match to a single V gene segment. An earlier analysis of several hundred of the donors called V segments functional above 56.7% productive rearrangements and segregating when the between-donor standard deviation exceeded 5%. A statistical classification framework was built for diagnosing cytomegalovirus status from the catalog of TCR beta chain sequences. V and J gene assignment, in a later analysis, came from comparing TCR nucleotide sequences with IMGT/GENE-DB human TR gene sequences. The TCRdist pipeline was used in a later analysis to assign CDR3 sequences and most-parsimonious VDJ recombination scenarios. In a later analysis, each TCR beta chain was defined by its CDR3 amino acid sequence together with its V-gene family, and reads lacking a unique V-gene family were excluded. A later analysis removed 592 highly shared, low-generation-probability nucleotide sequences to deal with suspected cross-contamination and a sequencing artifact. For each public chain, a later analysis derived a clonal expansion index from normalized ranks of inferred template counts within each repertoire. A later analysis computed generation probabilities with a VDJ recombination model fitted to out-of-frame rearrangements, and checked the results against IGoR. Hypergeometric tests were used in a later analysis to score TCR-TCR, TCR-HLA and TCR-CMV co-occurrence, with a repertoire-size bias correction applied to the TCR pairs. To estimate false discovery rates, a later analysis permuted the HLA or CMV assignments 20 times. In a later analysis, co-occurring TCRs were grouped using DBSCAN, with TCRdist sequence similarity added in when clustering inside HLA-allele-positive subsets. Co-occurrence clustering excluded repertoires with fewer than 30,000 or more than 120,000 public chains, plus five with anomalous nucleotide sharing. Drawn from immuneACCESS, this table holds only the in-frame rearrangements with V and J called that TCRdb kept. Clones are partly lost; checked studies trace under half to an unresolved V gene and leave the rest unexplained. Clone size and V and J calls were adopted from that table, with D and trimming inferred from the DNA. The sample table records approximately 72,000 clones. Together, the top ten hold 4% to 5.5% of the sample.

The cohort consisted of 600 to 750 healthy bone marrow donors. At the time of sampling, every cohort member was nominally healthy, though immune exposures that went unrecorded were likely present. The donor was CMV seropositive and belonged to the group of 250 to 300 seropositive cohort members. Every donor gave a peripheral blood sample, and the peripheral blood mononuclear cells from that sample were used for TCR beta sequencing. The Qiagen DNeasy Blood Extraction Kit was used to extract genomic DNA from the blood cell samples. CDR1 and CDR2 are drawn from the germline V gene: SGHAT, FQNNGV. The CDR3 spans 12 residues, from the cysteine through the phenylalanine. Of all the DNA, just the CDR3 is kept, 36 bases in frame from base 1. The V and J ends are trimmed by 7 bases and 5 bases, leaving 8 bases between them.

The sample consisted of PBMCs. The receptor chain draws on TRBV11-2 and TRBJ2-2, with the identity of the D gene unclear. The sequence was collected from a woman in her thirties or forties in good health and CMV-seropositive. The CDR3 region reads CASTPRTGELFF. The DNA sequence reads TGTGCCAGCACCCCGAGGACCGGGGAGCTGTTTTTT.